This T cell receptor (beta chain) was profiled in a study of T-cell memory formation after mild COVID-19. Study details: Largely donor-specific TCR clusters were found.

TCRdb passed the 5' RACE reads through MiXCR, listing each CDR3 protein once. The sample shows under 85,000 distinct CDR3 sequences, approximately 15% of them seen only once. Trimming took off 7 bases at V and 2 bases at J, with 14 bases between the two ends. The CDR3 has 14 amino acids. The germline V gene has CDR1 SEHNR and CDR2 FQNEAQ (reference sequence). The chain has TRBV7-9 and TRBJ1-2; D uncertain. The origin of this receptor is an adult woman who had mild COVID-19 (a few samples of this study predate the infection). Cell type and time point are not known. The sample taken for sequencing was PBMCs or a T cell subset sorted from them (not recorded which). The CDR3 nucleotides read TGTGCCAGCACCAGTGCTTACTCCAACTATGGCTACACCTTC. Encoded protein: CASTSAYSNYGYTF. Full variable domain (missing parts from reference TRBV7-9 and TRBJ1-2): DTGVSQNPRHKITKRGQNVTFRCDPISEHNRLYWYRQTLGQGPEFLTYFQNEAQLEKSRLLSDRFSAERPKGSFSTLEIQRTEQGDSAMYLCASTSAYSNYGYTFGSGTRLTVV.